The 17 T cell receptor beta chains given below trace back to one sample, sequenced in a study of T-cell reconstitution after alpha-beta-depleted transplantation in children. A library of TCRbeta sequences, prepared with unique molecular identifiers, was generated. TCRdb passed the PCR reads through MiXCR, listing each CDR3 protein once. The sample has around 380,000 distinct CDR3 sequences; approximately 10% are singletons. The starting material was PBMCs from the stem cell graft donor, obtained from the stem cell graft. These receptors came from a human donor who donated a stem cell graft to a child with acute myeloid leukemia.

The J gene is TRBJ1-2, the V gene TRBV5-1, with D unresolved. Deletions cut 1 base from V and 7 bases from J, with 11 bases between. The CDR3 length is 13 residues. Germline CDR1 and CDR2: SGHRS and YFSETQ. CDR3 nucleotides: TGCGCCAGCAGCTTGAGTGTTTCTGGTGGCTACACCTTC. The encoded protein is CASSLSVSGGYTF. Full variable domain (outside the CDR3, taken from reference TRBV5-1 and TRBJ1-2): KAGVTQTPRYLIKTRGQQVTLSCSPISGHRSVSWYQQTPGQGLQFLFEYFSETQRNKGNFPGRFSGRQFSNSRSEMNVSTLELGDSALYLCASSLSVSGGYTFGSGTRLTVV.

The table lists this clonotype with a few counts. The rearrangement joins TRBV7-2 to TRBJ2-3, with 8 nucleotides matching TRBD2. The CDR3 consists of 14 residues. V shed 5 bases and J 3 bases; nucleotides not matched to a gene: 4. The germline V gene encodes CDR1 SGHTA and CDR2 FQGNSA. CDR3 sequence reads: CASSHGTSTDTQYF. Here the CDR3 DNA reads TGTGCCAGCAGCCATGGGACTAGTACAGATACGCAGTATTTT.

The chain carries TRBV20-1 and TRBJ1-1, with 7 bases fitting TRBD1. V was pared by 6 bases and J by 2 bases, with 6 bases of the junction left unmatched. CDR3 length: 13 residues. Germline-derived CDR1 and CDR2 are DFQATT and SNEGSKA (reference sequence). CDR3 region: CSAVRGSNTEAFF. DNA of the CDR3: TGCAGTGCAGTCAGGGGGAGTAACACTGAAGCTTTCTTT.

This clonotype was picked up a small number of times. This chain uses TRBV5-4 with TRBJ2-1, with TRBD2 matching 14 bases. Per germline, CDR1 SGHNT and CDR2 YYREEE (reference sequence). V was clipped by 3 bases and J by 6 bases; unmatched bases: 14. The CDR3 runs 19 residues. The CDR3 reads CASSSNTGLAGARGNEQFF. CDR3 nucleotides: TGTGCCAGCAGCTCAAACACGGGACTAGCGGGAGCCCGCGGCAATGAGCAGTTCTTC.

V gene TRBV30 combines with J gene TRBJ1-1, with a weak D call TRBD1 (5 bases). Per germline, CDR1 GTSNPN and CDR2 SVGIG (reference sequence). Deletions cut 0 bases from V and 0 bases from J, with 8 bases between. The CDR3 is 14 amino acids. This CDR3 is CAWSVGTVNTEAFF. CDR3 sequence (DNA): TGTGCCTGGAGTGTGGGGACCGTGAACACTGAAGCTTTCTTT. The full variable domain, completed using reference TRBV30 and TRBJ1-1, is SQTIHQWPATLVQPVGSPLSLECTVEGTSNPNLYWYRQAAGRGLQLLFYSVGIGQISSEVPQNLSASRPQDRQFILSSKKLLLSDSGFYLCAWSVGTVNTEAFFGQGTRLTVV.

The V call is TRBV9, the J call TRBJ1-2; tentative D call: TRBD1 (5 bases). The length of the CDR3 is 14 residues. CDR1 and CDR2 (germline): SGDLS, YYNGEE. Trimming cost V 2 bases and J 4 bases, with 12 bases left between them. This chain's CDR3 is CASSVGRVSYGYTF. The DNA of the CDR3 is TGTGCCAGCAGCGTGGGCAGGGTTTCCTATGGCTACACCTTC.

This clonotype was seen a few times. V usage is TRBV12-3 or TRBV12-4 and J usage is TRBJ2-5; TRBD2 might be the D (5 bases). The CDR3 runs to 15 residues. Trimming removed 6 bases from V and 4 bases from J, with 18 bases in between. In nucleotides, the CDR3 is TGTGCCAGCAGCAACCGGGGTGGGAGTCCAGAGACCCAGTACTTC. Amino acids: CASSNRGGSPETQYF.

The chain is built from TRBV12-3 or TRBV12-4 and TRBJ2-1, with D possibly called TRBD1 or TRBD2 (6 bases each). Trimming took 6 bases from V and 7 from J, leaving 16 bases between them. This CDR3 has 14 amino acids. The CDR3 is CASSLVSGANEQFF. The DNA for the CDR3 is TGTGCCAGCAGCTTGGTTTCGGGGGCTAATGAGCAGTTCTTC.

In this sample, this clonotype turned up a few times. CDR3 residues: CASSPRTSGFRQDTQYF. CDR3 coding DNA: TGTGCCAGCAGCCCCCGGACTAGCGGGTTCCGGCAGGATACGCAGTATTTT. This sequence joins TRBV6-1 and TRBJ2-3; 11 bases line up with TRBD2. Per germline, CDR1 MNHNS and CDR2 SASEGT. There are 17 residues in the CDR3. The junction had 14 bases not matched to a gene; V was cut back by 6 bases and J by 6 bases.

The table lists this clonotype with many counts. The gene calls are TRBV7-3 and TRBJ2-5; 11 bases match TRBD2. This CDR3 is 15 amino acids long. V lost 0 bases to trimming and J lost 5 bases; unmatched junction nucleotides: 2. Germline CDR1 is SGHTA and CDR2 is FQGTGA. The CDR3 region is CASSLTTSGGETQYF. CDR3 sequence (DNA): TGTGCCAGCAGCTTAACAACTAGCGGGGGTGAGACCCAGTACTTC.

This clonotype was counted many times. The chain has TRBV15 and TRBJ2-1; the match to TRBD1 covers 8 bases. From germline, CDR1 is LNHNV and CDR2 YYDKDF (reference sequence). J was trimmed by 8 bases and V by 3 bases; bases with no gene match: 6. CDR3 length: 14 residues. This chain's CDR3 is CATSSEDRDYEQFF. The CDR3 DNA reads TGTGCCACCAGCAGTGAGGACAGGGACTATGAGCAGTTCTTC.

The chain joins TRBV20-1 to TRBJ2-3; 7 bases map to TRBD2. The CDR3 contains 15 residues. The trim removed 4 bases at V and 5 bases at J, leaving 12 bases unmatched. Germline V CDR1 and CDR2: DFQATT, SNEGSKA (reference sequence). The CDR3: CSAKVGGGGVDTQYF. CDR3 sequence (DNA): TGCAGTGCTAAGGTCGGCGGGGGAGGTGTAGATACGCAGTATTTT.

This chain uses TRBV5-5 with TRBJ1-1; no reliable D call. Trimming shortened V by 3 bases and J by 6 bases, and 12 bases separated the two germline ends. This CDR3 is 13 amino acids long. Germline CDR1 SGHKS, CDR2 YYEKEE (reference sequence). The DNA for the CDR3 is TGTGCCAGCAGCTCCAGACGGGAAGCTGAAGCTTTCTTT. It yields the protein CASSSRREAEAFF. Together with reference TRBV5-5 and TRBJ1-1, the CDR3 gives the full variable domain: DAGVTQSPTHLIKTRGQQVTLRCSPISGHKSVSWYQQVLGQGPQFIFQYYEKEERGRGNFPDRFSARQFPNYSSELNVNALLLGDSALYLCASSSRREAEAFFGQGTRLTVV.

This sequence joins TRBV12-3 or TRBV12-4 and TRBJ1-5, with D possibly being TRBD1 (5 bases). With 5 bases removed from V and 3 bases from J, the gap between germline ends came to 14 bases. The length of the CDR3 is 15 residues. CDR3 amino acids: CASSGLSGSNQPQHF. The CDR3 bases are TGTGCCAGCAGTGGGCTTTCAGGGTCCAATCAGCCCCAGCATTTT.

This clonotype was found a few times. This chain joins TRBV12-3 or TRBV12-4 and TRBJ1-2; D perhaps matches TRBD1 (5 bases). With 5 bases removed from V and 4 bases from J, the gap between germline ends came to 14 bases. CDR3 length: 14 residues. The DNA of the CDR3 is TGTGCCAGCAGTCGGGGAGGGGTGACCTATGGCTACACCTTC. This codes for CASSRGGVTYGYTF.

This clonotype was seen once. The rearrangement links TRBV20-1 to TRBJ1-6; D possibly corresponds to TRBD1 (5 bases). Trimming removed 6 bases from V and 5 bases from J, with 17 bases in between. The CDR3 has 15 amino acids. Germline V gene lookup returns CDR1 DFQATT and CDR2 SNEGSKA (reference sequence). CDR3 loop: CSAPFKQADNSPLHF. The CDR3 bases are TGCAGTGCCCCATTCAAACAGGCAGATAATTCACCCCTCCACTTT.

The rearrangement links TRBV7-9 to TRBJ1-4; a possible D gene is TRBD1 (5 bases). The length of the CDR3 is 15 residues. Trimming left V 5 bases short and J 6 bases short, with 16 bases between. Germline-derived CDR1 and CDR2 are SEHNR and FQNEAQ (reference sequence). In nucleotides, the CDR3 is TGTGCCAGCAGCCTTCTGGGGGACGGCGATGAAAAACTGTTTTTT. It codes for CASSLLGDGDEKLFF. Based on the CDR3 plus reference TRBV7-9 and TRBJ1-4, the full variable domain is DTGVSQNPRHKITKRGQNVTFRCDPISEHNRLYWYRQTLGQGPEFLTYFQNEAQLEKSRLLSDRFSAERPKGSFSTLEIQRTEQGDSAMYLCASSLLGDGDEKLFFGSGTQLSVL.